The following is a TCR beta chain sequence with its context. Its antigen is unidentified. Germline is not matched at one junction end, which may reflect a read error. Prepared TCR beta cDNA libraries contained unique molecular identifiers. Around 500,000 cDNA molecules came from around 1 to 10 million T cells. MiXCR was run by TCRdb on the PCR reads, yielding one entry per CDR3 protein. This sample yields about 200,000 distinct CDR3 sequences, of which approximately 28% are seen a single time; around 3.2% belongs to the top ten. Per germline, CDR1 SQVTM and CDR2 ANQGSEA. This CDR3 comprises 14 residues. These data belong to a study of post-analysis software for immune sequencing data. Study details: Relapsing-remitting, secondary progressive and progressive-relapsing multiple sclerosis were all included among the disease courses. Study-level points and caveats: Five TRBV segments occurring more often in patients than controls included TRBV5-6, TRBV5-1 and TRBV20-1. With F measure, samples from one preparation batch clustered together strongly. Controls had significantly higher normalized Chao1 diversity than multiple sclerosis patients.

This receptor was taken from a girl between 2 and 17 years old with multiple sclerosis. The chain joins TRBV29-1 to TRBJ1-1; D gene ambiguous. Source material: blood. The CDR3 bases are TGCAGCGTTGGAATGAAGTTATCGAACACTGGAGCTTTCTTT. Protein product: CSVGMKLSNTGAFF.